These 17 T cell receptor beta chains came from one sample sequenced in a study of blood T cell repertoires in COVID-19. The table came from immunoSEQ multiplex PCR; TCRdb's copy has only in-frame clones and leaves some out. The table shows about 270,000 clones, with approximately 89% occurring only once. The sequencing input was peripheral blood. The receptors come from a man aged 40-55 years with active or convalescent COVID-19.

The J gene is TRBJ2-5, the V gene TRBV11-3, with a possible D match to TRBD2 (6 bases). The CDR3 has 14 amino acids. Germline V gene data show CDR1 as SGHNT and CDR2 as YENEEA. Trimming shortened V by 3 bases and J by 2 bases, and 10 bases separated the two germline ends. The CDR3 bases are TGTGCCAGCAGCTTCTATAGCGGACAAGAGACCCAGTACTTC. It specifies CASSFYSGQETQYF.

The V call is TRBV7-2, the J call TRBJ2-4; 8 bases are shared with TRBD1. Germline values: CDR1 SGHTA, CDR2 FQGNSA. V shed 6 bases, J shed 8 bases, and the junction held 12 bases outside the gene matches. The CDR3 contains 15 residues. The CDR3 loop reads CASSTFRGLFDIQYF. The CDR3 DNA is TGTGCCAGCAGTACCTTCAGGGGGCTTTTTGACATTCAGTACTTC. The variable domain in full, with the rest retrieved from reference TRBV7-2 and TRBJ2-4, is GAGVSQSPSNKVTEKGKDVELRCDPISGHTALYWYRQSLGQGLEFLIYFQGNSAPDKSGLPSDRFSAERTGGSVSTLTIQRTQQEDSAVYLCASSTFRGLFDIQYFGAGTRLSVL.

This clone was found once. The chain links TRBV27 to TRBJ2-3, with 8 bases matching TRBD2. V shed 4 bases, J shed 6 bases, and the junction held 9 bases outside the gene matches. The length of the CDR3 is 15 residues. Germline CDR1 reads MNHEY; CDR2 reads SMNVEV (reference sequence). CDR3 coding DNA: TGTGCCAGCAGTTCCCGGGAGGGCCTCATGGATACGCAGTATTTT. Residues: CASSSREGLMDTQYF.

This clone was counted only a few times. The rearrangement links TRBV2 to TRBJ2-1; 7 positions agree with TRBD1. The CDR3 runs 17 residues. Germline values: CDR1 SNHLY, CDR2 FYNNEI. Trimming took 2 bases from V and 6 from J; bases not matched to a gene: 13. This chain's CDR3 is CASSELEVGTVVNEQFF. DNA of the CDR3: TGTGCCAGCAGTGAATTGGAGGTGGGGACAGTTGTCAATGAGCAGTTCTTC. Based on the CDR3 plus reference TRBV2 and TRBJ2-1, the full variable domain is EPEVTQTPSHQVTQMGQEVILRCVPISNHLYFYWYRQILGQKVEFLVSFYNNEISEKSEIFDDQFSVERPDGSNFTLKIRSTKLEDSAMYFCASSELEVGTVVNEQFFGPGTRLTVL.

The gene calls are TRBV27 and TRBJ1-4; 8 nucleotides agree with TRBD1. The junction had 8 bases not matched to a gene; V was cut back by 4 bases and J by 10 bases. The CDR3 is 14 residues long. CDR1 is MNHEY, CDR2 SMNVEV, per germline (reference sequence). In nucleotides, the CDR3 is TGTGCCAGCAGTTCACCTGACAGGGGTGGAAAACTGTTTTTT. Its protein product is CASSSPDRGGKLFF.

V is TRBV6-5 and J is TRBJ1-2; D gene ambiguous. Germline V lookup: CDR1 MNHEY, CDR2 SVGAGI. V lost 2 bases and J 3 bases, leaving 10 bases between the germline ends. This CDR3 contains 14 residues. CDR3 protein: CASSYNSPDYGYTF. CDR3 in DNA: TGTGCCAGCAGTTACAACAGCCCCGACTATGGCTACACCTTC.

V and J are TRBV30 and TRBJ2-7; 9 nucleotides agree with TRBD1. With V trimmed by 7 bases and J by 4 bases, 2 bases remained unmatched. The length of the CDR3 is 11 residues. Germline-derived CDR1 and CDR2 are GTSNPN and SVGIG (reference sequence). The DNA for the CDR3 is TGTGCCTACAGGGGGCCATACGAGCAGTACTTC. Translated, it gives CAYRGPYEQYF.

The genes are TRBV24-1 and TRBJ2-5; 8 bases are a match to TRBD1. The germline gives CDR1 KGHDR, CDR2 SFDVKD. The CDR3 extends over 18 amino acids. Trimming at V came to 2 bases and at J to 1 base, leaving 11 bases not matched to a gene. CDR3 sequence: CATSDSQGAGLTQETQYF. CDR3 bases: TGTGCCACCAGTGATTCCCAGGGGGCAGGGCTAACCCAAGAGACCCAGTACTTC.

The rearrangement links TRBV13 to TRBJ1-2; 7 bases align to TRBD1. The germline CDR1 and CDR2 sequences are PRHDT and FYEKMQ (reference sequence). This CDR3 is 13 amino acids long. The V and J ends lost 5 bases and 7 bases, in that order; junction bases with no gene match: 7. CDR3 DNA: TGTGCCAGCAGCCCTGAGACAGGGACTGGCTACACCTTC. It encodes CASSPETGTGYTF.

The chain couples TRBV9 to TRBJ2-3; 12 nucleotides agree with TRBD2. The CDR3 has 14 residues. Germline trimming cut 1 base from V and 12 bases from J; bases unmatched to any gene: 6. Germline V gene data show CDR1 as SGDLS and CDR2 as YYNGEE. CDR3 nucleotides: TGTGCCAGCAGCGTATGGGCTAGCGGGGGGGAACAGTATTTT. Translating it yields CASSVWASGGEQYF.

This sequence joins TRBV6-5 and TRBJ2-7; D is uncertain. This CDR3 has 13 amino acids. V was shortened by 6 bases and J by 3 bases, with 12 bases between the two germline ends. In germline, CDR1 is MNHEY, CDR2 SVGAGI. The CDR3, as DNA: TGTGCCAGCAGCCTCCGGGTGATCTACGAGCAGTACTTC. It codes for CASSLRVIYEQYF.

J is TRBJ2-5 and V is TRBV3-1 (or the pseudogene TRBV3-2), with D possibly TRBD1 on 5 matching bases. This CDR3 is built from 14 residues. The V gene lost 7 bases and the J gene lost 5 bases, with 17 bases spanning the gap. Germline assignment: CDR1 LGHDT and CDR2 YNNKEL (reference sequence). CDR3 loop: CASTYNSAGETQYF. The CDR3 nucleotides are TGTGCCAGCACTTATAATTCAGCAGGGGAGACCCAGTACTTC.

CDR3: CASRLTTSYEQYF. In DNA form, the CDR3 reads TGTGCCAGCAGATTGACTACCTCCTACGAGCAGTACTTC. The chain recombines TRBV6-5 with TRBJ2-7, with TRBD2 as a possible D gene (5 bases). CDR3 size: 13 residues. The germline V and J ends were trimmed by 6 bases and 0 bases, with 9 bases remaining between them. Germline CDR1 MNHEY, CDR2 SVGAGI.

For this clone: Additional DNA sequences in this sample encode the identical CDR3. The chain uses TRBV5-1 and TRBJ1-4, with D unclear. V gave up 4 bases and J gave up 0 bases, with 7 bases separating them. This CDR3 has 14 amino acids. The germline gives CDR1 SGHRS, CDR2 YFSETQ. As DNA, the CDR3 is TGCGCCAGCAGCCCCAGTGCAACTAATGAAAAACTGTTTTTT. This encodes CASSPSATNEKLFF.

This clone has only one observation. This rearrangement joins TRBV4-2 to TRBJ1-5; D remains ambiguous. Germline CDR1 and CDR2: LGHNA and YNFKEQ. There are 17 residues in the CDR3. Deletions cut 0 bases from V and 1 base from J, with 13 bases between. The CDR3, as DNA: TGTGCCAGCAGCCAAGAGAGTATCGAGGTCAGCAATCAGCCCCAGCATTTT. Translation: CASSQESIEVSNQPQHF.

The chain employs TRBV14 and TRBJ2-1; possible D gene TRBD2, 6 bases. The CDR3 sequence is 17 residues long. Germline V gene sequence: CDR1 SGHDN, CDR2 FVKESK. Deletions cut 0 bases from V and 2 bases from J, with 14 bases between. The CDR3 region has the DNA TGTGCCAGCAGCCAAGATCAGGGCGGGGCCCCCTACAATGAGCAGTTCTTC. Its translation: CASSQDQGGAPYNEQFF.

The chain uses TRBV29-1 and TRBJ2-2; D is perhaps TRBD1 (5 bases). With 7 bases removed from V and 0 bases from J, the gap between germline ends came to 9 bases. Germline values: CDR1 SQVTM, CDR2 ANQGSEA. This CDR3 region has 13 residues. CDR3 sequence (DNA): TGCAGCGCCCTGGACACGAACACCGGGGAGCTGTTTTTT. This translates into CSALDTNTGELFF.